Following are 27 T cell receptor beta chains from one sample sequenced in a study of breast tumors, draining lymph nodes, adjacent tissues. TCRdb re-analysed the multiplex PCR reads in MiXCR, keeping a single row per CDR3 protein. The sample has 200,000 to 250,000 distinct CDR3 sequences, nearly 35% seen once. The lymph nodes were axillary draining lymph nodes from breast cancer patients. Input material: axillary lymph node tissue. The source is a female donor with breast cancer. Some clones in this sample may be carry-over from other donors' samples.

This clonotype showed up many times. The V and J genes are TRBV5-1 and TRBJ2-7; 11 bases agree with TRBD1. Germline V gene data show CDR1 as SGHRS and CDR2 as YFSETQ. The ends lost 4 bases at V and 3 bases at J; junction bases unmatched: 6. This CDR3 spans 15 amino acids. CDR3 DNA sequence: TGCGCCAGCAGCCACCGGGACAGGGGGTACTACGAGCAGTACTTC. As protein: CASSHRDRGYYEQYF.

This clonotype came up a few times. V is TRBV6-5 and J is TRBJ2-7; 12 nucleotides match TRBD2. The CDR3 spans 16 residues. The germline gives CDR1 MNHEY, CDR2 SVGAGI. Trimming took 6 bases from V and 3 from J; bases not matched to a gene: 9. The CDR3 reads CASRLTSGSMFYEQYF. CDR3 nucleotides: TGTGCCAGCAGACTGACTAGCGGGAGTATGTTCTACGAGCAGTACTTC.

This clonotype showed up just a few times. V gene TRBV18 combines with J gene TRBJ2-5; D is unresolved. Germline V CDR1 and CDR2: KGHSH, LQKENI. Deletions cut 1 base from V and 0 bases from J, with 9 bases between. CDR3 size: 15 residues. The CDR3 sequence: CASSPRPHYQETQYF. CDR3 in DNA: TGTGCCAGCTCACCACGACCCCACTACCAAGAGACCCAGTACTTC.

This clonotype was counted only a few times. V and J are TRBV12-3 or TRBV12-4 and TRBJ2-4; TRBD1 matches 7 bases. The CDR3 is 13 amino acids. V gave up 6 bases and J gave up 10 bases; unmatched junction bases: 9. The CDR3 sequence: CASSRGMAEIQYF. DNA for the CDR3: TGTGCCAGCAGCAGGGGGATGGCTGAAATTCAGTACTTC.

The chain combines TRBV20-1 with TRBJ2-5; 11 nucleotides align to TRBD2. The CDR3 is 14 amino acids. Germline V gene sequence: CDR1 DFQATT, CDR2 SNEGSKA (reference sequence). After removal of 3 bases from V and 4 bases from J, the junction contained 4 bases not matched to a gene. CDR3 residues: CSASPGLAGETQYF. As DNA, the CDR3 is TGCAGTGCTAGTCCAGGACTAGCGGGAGAGACCCAGTACTTC.

This clonotype showed up just once. The genes are TRBV20-1 and TRBJ2-2; TRBD2 matches at 8 bases. CDR3 length equals 16 residues. Trimming removed 5 bases from V and 4 bases from J; junction bases left unmatched: 12. In germline, CDR1 is DFQATT, CDR2 SNEGSKA (reference sequence). CDR3 loop: CSAPRAGGPTTGELFF. Here the CDR3 DNA reads TGCAGTGCTCCCAGGGCGGGGGGACCGACCACCGGGGAGCTGTTTTTT.

J is TRBJ2-1 and V is TRBV19; 12 nucleotides line up with TRBD2. Per germline, CDR1 LNHDA and CDR2 SQIVND (reference sequence). Trimming took 6 bases from V and 9 from J; bases not matched to a gene: 9. The CDR3 spans 15 residues. CDR3 coding DNA: TGTGCCAGTAGCCTAGCGGGAGGGCCGGTGATTGAGCAGTTCTTC. It yields the protein CASSLAGGPVIEQFF.

This clonotype was counted between two and nine times. A much larger clone sits a single nucleotide away, making a read error possible. V gene TRBV6-1 combines with J gene TRBJ1-2, with TRBD1 as a possible D gene (5 bases). CDR1 MNHNS and CDR2 SASEGT come from the germline V gene. Trimming shortened V by 5 bases and J by 6 bases, and 10 bases separated the two germline ends. The CDR3 is 12 amino acids. The CDR3 here is CASSQLGDGYTF. CDR3 DNA: TGTGCCAGCAGTCAACTGGGGGATGGCTACACCTTC.

This clonotype was observed many times. The chain is built from TRBV20-1 and TRBJ1-5; D not certain. V lost 0 bases and J 1 base, leaving 7 bases between the germline ends. Germline V gene sequence: CDR1 DFQATT, CDR2 SNEGSKA (reference sequence). This CDR3 spans 14 amino acids. The chain's CDR3 is CSARDPDSNQPQHF. The DNA of the CDR3 is TGCAGTGCTAGAGACCCGGACAGCAATCAGCCCCAGCATTTT.

This clonotype appeared a few times. The rearrangement joins TRBV2 to TRBJ1-2, with no clear D. This CDR3 comprises 15 residues. The V gene's germline CDR1 is SNHLY and CDR2 FYNNEI. V was trimmed by 2 bases and J by 8 bases, leaving 18 bases between them. The CDR3 bases are TGTGCCAGCAGTGAAACCGGTAGTGAGGGCAACGGCTACACCTTC. It is translated as CASSETGSEGNGYTF.

This clonotype was picked up a small number of times. A junction end diverges from the germline sequence, so it may reflect a read error. The gene calls are TRBV5-1 and TRBJ2-5, with D unresolved. This CDR3 has 15 residues. CDR1 SGHRS and CDR2 YFSETQ come from the germline V gene. Here the CDR3 reads CASSLRGSYHETQYF. The DNA for the CDR3 is TGCGCCAGCAGCTTGCGCGGCAGCTACCACGAGACCCAGTACTTC.

As regards this clonotype: Likely a read error: the CDR3 ends without its conserved phenylalanine or tryptophan. The chain is built from TRBV7-9 and TRBJ1-2; weak D call: TRBD1 (5 bases). Germline values: CDR1 SEHNR, CDR2 FQNEAQ (reference sequence). The CDR3 spans 14 residues. The CDR3 DNA sequence: TGTGCCAGCGGGACCGTAAACCTTAACGATGGCTACACCTGC. This codes for CASGTVNLNDGYTC.

V is TRBV7-3 and J is TRBJ2-1, with 7 nucleotides matching TRBD1. The V and J ends lost 5 bases and 7 bases, in that order; junction bases with no gene match: 14. This CDR3 comprises 16 residues. Germline CDR1 reads SGHTA; CDR2 reads FQGTGA. The chain's CDR3 is CASSRLVRGQGNEQFF. CDR3 nucleotide sequence: TGTGCCAGCAGCCGCTTAGTTAGGGGGCAAGGTAATGAGCAGTTCTTC.

Ten or more counts support this clonotype. The chain links TRBV12-3 or TRBV12-4 to TRBJ2-2; TRBD2 agrees at 14 bases. The CDR3 contains 16 residues. Germline trimming cut 1 base from V and 5 bases from J; bases unmatched to any gene: 0. CDR3 nucleotides: TGTGCCAGCAGTTTAGGACTAGCGGGGGGGACCGGGGAGCTGTTTTTT. Translation gives CASSLGLAGGTGELFF.

This clonotype was seen repeatedly, ten times or more. This chain uses TRBV24-1 with TRBJ2-3; 7 nucleotides agree with TRBD2. Losses at the gene ends were 9 bases for V and 1 base for J; bases not matched to a gene: 3. The CDR3 spans 13 residues. CDR1 KGHDR and CDR2 SFDVKD come from the germline V gene. The CDR3 coding sequence is TGTGCCACCGGGGGGGTTGGCACAGATACGCAGTATTTT. It codes for CATGGVGTDTQYF.

This clonotype was observed at least ten times. The rearrangement joins TRBV6-1 to TRBJ1-5; no definite D call. Per germline, CDR1 MNHNS and CDR2 SASEGT. The V and J ends lost 1 base and 9 bases respectively, with 16 bases between them. The CDR3 sequence is 15 residues long. The CDR3 nucleotides are TGTGCCAGCAGTGAAGGGCTCACAGTCACTGGGCCCCAGCATTTT. It translates to CASSEGLTVTGPQHF.

The chain links TRBV18 to TRBJ2-3; D is possibly TRBD1 (5 bases). CDR1 and CDR2 from the germline V gene are KGHSH and LQKENI. Trimming shortened V by 2 bases and J by 4 bases, and 13 bases separated the two germline ends. The CDR3 extends over 15 amino acids. CDR3 amino acids: CASSPTAPRADTQYF. The DNA of the CDR3 is TGTGCCAGCTCACCAACGGCGCCCAGGGCAGATACGCAGTATTTT.

This clonotype was counted ten times or more. The chain recombines TRBV28 with TRBJ2-6; D is unresolved. Trimming left V 3 bases short and J 2 bases short, with 8 bases between. The CDR3 covers 15 residues. In germline, CDR1 is MDHEN, CDR2 SYDVKM. The CDR3 nucleotides read TGTGCCAGCAGTTTCGTTTTGCCTGGGGCCAACGTCCTGACTTTC. It specifies CASSFVLPGANVLTF.

This clonotype was seen at least ten times. The chain couples TRBV14 to TRBJ1-3; D unclear. In germline, CDR1 is SGHDN, CDR2 FVKESK. This CDR3 contains 15 residues. V dropped 0 bases and J dropped 4 bases, with 10 bases sitting between them. CDR3 nucleotide sequence: TGTGCCAGCAGCCAAGAAAAAGGAGTAGGAAACACCATATATTTT. Its protein product is CASSQEKGVGNTIYF.

The table lists this clonotype with many counts. The gene calls are TRBV10-2 and TRBJ1-5; D gene ambiguous. The V gene's germline CDR1 is WSHSY and CDR2 SAAADI. The CDR3 contains 11 residues. V lost 4 bases to trimming and J lost 13 bases, with 11 bases between them. CDR3 nucleotide sequence: TGCGCCAGCAGTGGTGGTTTCGCTCAGCATTTT. It translates to CASSGGFAQHF.

The genes are TRBV20-1 and TRBJ2-5; 9 bases fit TRBD1. With V trimmed by 2 bases and J by 5 bases, 12 bases remained unmatched. Germline V gene sequence: CDR1 DFQATT, CDR2 SNEGSKA (reference sequence). This CDR3 is 16 amino acids long. The CDR3 loop is CSARLRQGGARETQYF. Here the CDR3 DNA reads TGCAGTGCTAGACTGAGACAGGGGGGTGCCCGGGAGACCCAGTACTTC.

As for this clonotype: A much larger clone sits a single nucleotide away, making a read error possible. The J gene is TRBJ2-3, the V gene TRBV20-1; D is possibly TRBD2 (5 bases). The CDR3 is made up of 12 amino acids. Germline-derived CDR1 and CDR2 are DFQATT and SNEGSKA (reference sequence). The CDR3 DNA reads TGCAGTGCTGCAGGAGGTCCAGGTACGCCGTATTTT. As protein: CSAAGGPGTPYF.

This clonotype was detected many times. The chain joins TRBV9 to TRBJ2-1; D is unresolved. The CDR3 is made up of 13 amino acids. Trimming removed 0 bases at V and 3 bases at J, with 4 bases between. The germline gives CDR1 SGDLS, CDR2 YYNGEE. The CDR3 DNA is TGTGCCAGCAGCGTAGCGAGCTACAATGAGCAGTTCTTC. It translates to CASSVASYNEQFF.

The chain uses TRBV9 and TRBJ2-2; the match to TRBD2 covers 8 bases. The CDR3 sequence is 14 residues long. J gave up 7 bases and V 0 bases, and 2 bases lay outside the gene matches. Germline loops: CDR1 SGDLS, CDR2 YYNGEE. The CDR3 nucleotides are TGTGCCAGCAGCGTAGCGGGAGGGTACGGGGAGCTGTTTTTT. Its translation: CASSVAGGYGELFF.

This clonotype was picked up many times. The chain combines TRBV10-3 with TRBJ1-2; 11 nucleotides match TRBD1. The germline V gene has CDR1 ENHRY and CDR2 SYGVKD. This CDR3 contains 13 residues. V shed 4 bases, J shed 6 bases, and the junction held 1 base outside the gene matches. DNA of the CDR3: TGTGCCATCAGTGTGGGACAGGGGGATGGCTACACCTTC. The encoded protein is CAISVGQGDGYTF.

This clonotype was counted at least ten times. This chain joins TRBV4-1 and TRBJ2-3; 13 bases line up with TRBD2. With 3 bases clipped from V and 3 bases from J, the junction kept 3 bases outside the gene matches. Germline lookup yields CDR1 MGHRA and CDR2 YSYEKL. This CDR3 is built from 16 residues. The CDR3, as DNA: TGCGCCAGCAGCCAGGTGACTAGCGGGAGGACAGATACGCAGTATTTT. Translation gives CASSQVTSGRTDTQYF.

This clonotype was counted ten times or more. The rearrangement joins TRBV7-2 to TRBJ2-1, with unresolved D. The CDR3 covers 12 residues. V was pared by 2 bases and J by 13 bases, with 12 bases between. In germline, CDR1 is SGHTA, CDR2 FQGNSA. Here the CDR3 DNA reads TGTGCCAGCAGCTTACATAAGGCTAATCAGTTCTTC. It yields the protein CASSLHKANQFF.